These T cell receptor beta chains were read from a single sample in a study of vaccination effects on CD4 cells after COVID-19. Assay used: immunoSEQ multiplex PCR; TCRdb lists only in-frame clones, some missing. The top ten hold roughly a fifth of the sample, which has approximately 22,000 clones, approximately 81% seen once. Antigen specificity for these receptors is unknown. The sample here was CD4+ T cells from PBMCs cultured with HCoV-NL63 spike peptides, taken before COVID-19 vaccination. Receptors originate from a human donor who received a COVID-19 vaccine. CDR3s include the opening cysteine and the closing phenylalanine or tryptophan. D genes are given only for firm matches. Clone size appears in some rows only: once, few, many, or a class for an expanded clone.

>TRBJ1-2|.|TRBV25-1|TRBD1
TGTGCCAGCACCCCGGCTGGGACAGCAAAGGGGGGAGGCTACACCTTC
CASTPAGTAKGGGYTF
>TRBJ2-5|.|TRBV7-2|TRBD2
TGTGCCAGCAGCTCCAGGACTAGCGGGCGCAAAGAGACCCAGTACTTC
CASSSRTSGRKETQYF
>TRBJ1-1|.|TRBV7-7|.
TGTGCTAGCAGCTTATCCCGGAACACTGAAGCTTTCTTT
CASSLSRNTEAFF
>TRBJ1-2|.|TRBV2|.
TGTGCCAGCATCAGGGAGGGAACTAACTATGGCTACACCTTC
CASIREGTNYGYTF
>TRBJ2-7|.|TRBV19|.
TGTGCCAGTAGTACTTCTTCTATGGGGGGAGCCTACGAGCAGTACTTC
CASSTSSMGGAYEQYF
>TRBJ2-5|.|TRBV7-2|.
TGTGCCAGCAGCGTCCAGCCGGCGGGAACCCAAGAGACCCAGTACTTC
CASSVQPAGTQETQYF
>TRBJ1-2|few|TRBV5-1|TRBD1
TGCGCCAGCAGCTTGGAACAGGGGGCTGGCTACACCTTC
CASSLEQGAGYTF
>TRBJ2-7|.|TRBV9|.
TGTGCCAGCAGCGTAAGTGGGGCTCGGGGTGGCGAGCAGTACTTC
CASSVSGARGGEQYF
>TRBJ2-3|once|TRBV5-1|TRBD1
TGCGCCAGCAGCGCAGGACAGGGTCGGGGAACAGATACGCAGTATTTT
CASSAGQGRGTDTQYF
>TRBJ2-5|.|TRBV5-6|.
TGTGCCAGCACCCCACAGGATAAAGAGACCCAGTACTTC
CASTPQDKETQYF
>TRBJ2-7|.|TRBV7-7|.
TGTGCTAGCAGCCCTCTGCGTGCGGGGAACGAGCAGTACTTC
CASSPLRAGNEQYF
>TRBJ1-1|.|TRBV27|TRBD1
TGTGCCAGCAGTTTCGGGACAGATATGAACACTGAAGCTTTCTTT
CASSFGTDMNTEAFF
>TRBJ1-6|.|TRBV3-1/TRBV3-2|.
TGTGCCAGCAGCCTCGACGGGGGGCCGTCACCCCTCCACTTT
CASSLDGGPSPLHF
>TRBJ2-7|.|TRBV19|.
TGTGCCAGTACACAGGCTGGCGAGCAGTACTTC
CASTQAGEQYF
>TRBJ2-3|.|TRBV18|.
TGTGCCAGCTCACCACCGGGATTTGGGGACAACACAGATACGCAGTATTTT
CASSPPGFGDNTDTQYF
>TRBJ1-1|.|TRBV10-3|.
TGTGCCATCAGTGAAGGTGGCCTCAACACTGAAGCTTTCTTT
CAISEGGLNTEAFF
>TRBJ2-7|.|TRBV11-3|.
TGTGCCAGCAGCTTAGGCGCCTCCTACGAGCAGTACTTC
CASSLGASYEQYF
>TRBJ2-3|.|TRBV2|TRBD2
TGTGCCAGCGGCGCTCTAGCGGGGAGGAGCACAGATACGCAGTATTTT
CASGALAGRSTDTQYF
>TRBJ2-7|once|TRBV5-3|.
TGTGCCAGAAGCCGGGGGCCAGCGGAGACATACGAGCAGTACTTC
CARSRGPAETYEQYF
>TRBJ2-7|.|TRBV27|TRBD2
TGTGCCAGCCGGGGACTAGCGGGAACAAGGTACGAGCAGTACTTC
CASRGLAGTRYEQYF
>TRBJ2-1|.|TRBV28|TRBD2
TGTGCCAGCAGTAGTTGGACTAGCGGGACCGTTGAGCAGTTCTTC
CASSSWTSGTVEQFF
>TRBJ2-7|.|TRBV7-2|.
TGTGCCAGCAGCTCTAGCGCAGCCTCCTACGAGCAGTACTTC
CASSSSAASYEQYF
>TRBJ1-2|.|TRBV7-2|.
TGTGCCAGCAGTTCGTCGGGCTTCTATGGCTACACCTTC
CASSSSGFYGYTF
>TRBJ2-1|.|TRBV2|.
TGTGCCAGCAGTGAAGCGCGGAGTAATGAGCAGTTCTTC
CASSEARSNEQFF
>TRBJ1-4|.|TRBV7-9|.
TGTGCCAGCAGCTCCCGCTCGAAAGTTAATGAAAAACTGTTTTTT
CASSSRSKVNEKLFF
>TRBJ2-5|.|TRBV7-6|TRBD1
TGTGCCAGCAGCTTCGGGACAGGGGGGGAAGAGACCCAGTACTTC
CASSFGTGGEETQYF
>TRBJ1-2|.|TRBV5-6|.
TGTGCCAGCAGCCGGGACGAGGCACGACGTGGCTACACCTTC
CASSRDEARRGYTF
>TRBJ2-7|.|TRBV7-9|.
TGTGCCAGCAGCCCGGACAGCCGAGGCGAGCAGTACTTC
CASSPDSRGEQYF
>TRBJ2-1|.|TRBV6-5|TRBD2
TGTGCCAGCGGGTCGGGACTAGTCTACAATGAGCAGTTCTTC
CASGSGLVYNEQFF